This paragraph covers one T cell receptor (beta chain) sequence. The data are from a study of OX40 agonist ivuxolimab in advanced cancers. CDR3 length: 14 residues. Germline CDR1 and CDR2: MNHNS and SASEGT. J lost 5 bases, V lost 7 bases, and 9 bases had no gene match. Here immunoSEQ multiplex PCR was the method, and the copy in TCRdb shows in-frame clones only, minus some. The table includes 55,000 to 75,000 clones, 80% to 90% detected once. The chain combines TRBV6-1 with TRBJ1-2; TRBD1 matches 8 bases. This receptor was taken from an adult with an advanced solid tumor such as melanoma, head and neck, liver or kidney cancer. Sequenced here: CD4+ or CD8+ T cells sorted from blood, sampled in a trial of the OX40 agonist ivuxolimab. The CDR3 DNA reads TGTGCCAGCACCGGACAGGGAGCTTTATATGGCTACACCTTC. Amino acids: CASTGQGALYGYTF.